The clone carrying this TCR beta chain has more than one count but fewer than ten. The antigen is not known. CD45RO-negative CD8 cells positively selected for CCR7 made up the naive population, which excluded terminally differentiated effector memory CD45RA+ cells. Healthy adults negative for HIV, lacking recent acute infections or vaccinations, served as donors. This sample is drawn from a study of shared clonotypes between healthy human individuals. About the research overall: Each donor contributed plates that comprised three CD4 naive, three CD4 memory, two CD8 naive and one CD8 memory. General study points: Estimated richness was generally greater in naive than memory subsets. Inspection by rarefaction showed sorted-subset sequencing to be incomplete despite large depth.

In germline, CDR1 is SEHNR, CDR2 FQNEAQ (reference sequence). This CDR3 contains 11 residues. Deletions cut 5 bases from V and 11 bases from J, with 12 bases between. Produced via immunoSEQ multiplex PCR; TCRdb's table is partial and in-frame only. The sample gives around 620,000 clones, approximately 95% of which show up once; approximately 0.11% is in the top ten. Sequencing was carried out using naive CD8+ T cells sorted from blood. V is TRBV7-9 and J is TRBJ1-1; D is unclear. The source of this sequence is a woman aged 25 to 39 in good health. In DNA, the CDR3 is TGTGCCAGCAGCCCCAGTAACTTGGCTTTCTTT. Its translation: CASSPSNLAFF.